One sample yielded the 15 T cell receptor beta chains listed below, sequenced in a study of T-cell memory formation after mild COVID-19. TCRdb used MiXCR to reprocess the 5' RACE reads, holding one entry per CDR3 protein. The sample yields under 450,000 distinct CDR3 sequences, around a quarter seen once. The sample taken for sequencing was PBMCs or a T cell subset sorted from them (not recorded which). Source of these receptors: an adult woman who had mild COVID-19 (a few samples of this study predate the infection). Cell type and time point are not known.

This clonotype was observed a handful of times. V usage is TRBV11-3 and J usage is TRBJ2-1, with a weak D call TRBD1 (6 bases). V shed 4 bases and J shed 2 bases, with 9 bases lying between them. Germline V gene data show CDR1 as SGHNT and CDR2 as YENEEA. The CDR3 spans 14 residues. The CDR3 nucleotides read TGTGCCAGCAGCTACCGGGACACCTACAATGAGCAGTTCTTC. It specifies CASSYRDTYNEQFF.

This clonotype was counted at least ten times. The rearrangement joins TRBV24-1 to TRBJ2-1; D is unresolved. V shed 4 bases and J shed 6 bases, with 3 bases lying between them. Germline CDR1 is KGHDR and CDR2 is SFDVKD. The CDR3 covers 11 residues. CDR3 nucleotides: TGTGCCACCAGTGAATTCAATGAGCAGTTCTTC. Amino acids: CATSEFNEQFF.

This sequence joins TRBV7-2 and TRBJ2-7, with D possibly being TRBD1 (5 bases). CDR1 SGHTA and CDR2 FQGNSA come from the germline V gene. The CDR3 is 16 amino acids. Deletions cut 1 base from V and 4 bases from J, with 17 bases between. The CDR3 DNA is TGTGCCAGCAGCTTAGTGGACGTGGGGCGGTCGTACGAGCAGTACTTC. Protein: CASSLVDVGRSYEQYF.

This clonotype has a handful of counts. This rearrangement joins TRBV6-1 to TRBJ2-6, with a possible D match to TRBD1 (6 bases). Germline V gives CDR1 MNHNS, CDR2 SASEGT. The CDR3 consists of 15 residues. Trimming pared 5 bases from V and 0 bases from J, leaving 8 bases between. The CDR3 sequence: CASSRQASGANVLTF. The CDR3 nucleotides read TGTGCCAGCAGTAGACAGGCCTCTGGGGCCAACGTCCTGACTTTC.

This clonotype was seen a few times. V is TRBV6-2 or TRBV6-3 and J is TRBJ2-2; D call uncertain. The germline V and J ends were trimmed by 0 bases and 0 bases, with 2 bases remaining between them. The CDR3 has 14 amino acids. Germline assignment: CDR1 MNHEY and CDR2 SVGEGT. The CDR3 DNA reads TGTGCCAGCAGTTACTCCACGAACACCGGGGAGCTGTTTTTT. As protein: CASSYSTNTGELFF.

This clonotype was observed many times. The rearrangement uses TRBV24-1 and TRBJ2-2, with TRBD2 identical over 8 bases. The germline V gene encodes CDR1 KGHDR and CDR2 SFDVKD. V shed 4 bases and J 0 bases; nucleotides not matched to a gene: 3. The CDR3 has 16 amino acids. CDR3 protein: CATSDSGLANTGELFF. The CDR3 DNA follows: TGTGCCACCAGTGACTCGGGACTAGCGAACACCGGGGAGCTGTTTTTT.

The V and J genes are TRBV20-1 and TRBJ1-2, with TRBD1 as a possible D gene (5 bases). There are 11 residues in the CDR3. Germline CDR1 and CDR2: DFQATT and SNEGSKA (reference sequence). V lost 7 bases to trimming and J lost 7 bases, with 13 bases between them. The CDR3 protein is CSVKGPRGYTF. Here the CDR3 DNA reads TGCAGTGTGAAGGGGCCCCGTGGCTACACCTTC.

This clonotype was seen a handful of times. The rearrangement uses TRBV7-2 and TRBJ2-1, with 7 nucleotides matching TRBD2. This CDR3 region has 14 residues. Germline-derived CDR1 and CDR2 are SGHTA and FQGNSA. Unmatched junction bases numbered 3, after V lost 1 base and J lost 6 bases. The DNA for the CDR3 is TGTGCCAGCAGCTTAGATGGCGGGAGCAATGAGCAGTTCTTC. Protein: CASSLDGGSNEQFF. Looking up the rest from reference TRBV7-2 and TRBJ2-1 gives the full variable domain: GAGVSQSPSNKVTEKGKDVELRCDPISGHTALYWYRQSLGQGLEFLIYFQGNSAPDKSGLPSDRFSAERTGGSVSTLTIQRTQQEDSAVYLCASSLDGGSNEQFFGPGTRLTVL.

The gene calls are TRBV20-1 and TRBJ1-2; TRBD1 is a possible D gene (5 bases). Trimming pared 4 bases from V and 4 bases from J, leaving 13 bases between. The CDR3 contains 13 residues. The germline CDR1 and CDR2 sequences are DFQATT and SNEGSKA (reference sequence). The CDR3 protein is CSANLRGTYGYTF. As DNA, the CDR3 is TGCAGTGCTAATTTACGGGGCACCTATGGCTACACCTTC.

The chain couples TRBV24-1 to TRBJ1-5; D is unclear. The V gene's germline CDR1 is KGHDR and CDR2 SFDVKD. V shed 9 bases and J shed 4 bases, with 12 bases lying between them. The CDR3 is 13 residues long. This chain's CDR3 is CATRRSGNQPQHF. As DNA, the CDR3 is TGTGCCACCCGAAGATCTGGGAATCAGCCCCAGCATTTT.

CDR3 region: CASRLLGVSGANVLTF. In DNA, the CDR3 is TGTGCCAGCAGATTATTAGGGGTGTCAGGGGCCAACGTCCTGACTTTC. The chain couples TRBV6-6 to TRBJ2-6; perhaps TRBD1 as D (5 bases). V was shortened by 6 bases and J by 4 bases, with 16 bases between the two germline ends. This CDR3 region has 16 residues. Germline V gives CDR1 MNHNY, CDR2 SVGAGI (reference sequence).

This chain joins TRBV5-1 and TRBJ1-4; 9 bases are a match to TRBD1. The trim removed 0 bases at V and 3 bases at J, leaving 3 bases unmatched. Germline values: CDR1 SGHRS, CDR2 YFSETQ. The CDR3 has 16 amino acids. The CDR3 here is CASSLDRGQSNEKLFF. The CDR3 bases are TGCGCCAGCAGCTTGGACAGGGGGCAGTCTAATGAAAAACTGTTTTTT.

The chain combines TRBV7-6 with TRBJ2-1; 10 nucleotides align to TRBD2. Germline loops: CDR1 SGHVS, CDR2 FNYEAQ. The J segment lost 0 bases and the V segment lost 5 bases, leaving 4 bases of the junction unmatched. This CDR3 region has 16 residues. CDR3 DNA: TGTGCCAGCAGCCAGAGCGGGGGGGCCTCCTACAATGAGCAGTTCTTC. Protein sequence: CASSQSGGASYNEQFF.

This clonotype appeared a few times. The J gene is TRBJ2-1, the V gene TRBV6-6; TRBD2 matches 10 bases. The CDR3 has 16 residues. The germline V gene has CDR1 MNHNY and CDR2 SVGAGI (reference sequence). The V segment lost 7 bases and the J segment 5 bases; nucleotides outside the gene matches: 11. The CDR3 nucleotides are TGTGCCAGCACCCTCCCCCAGCGGGAGGGCGACAATGAGCAGTTCTTC. It translates to CASTLPQREGDNEQFF.

This clonotype was detected ten times or more. This chain links TRBV10-3 with TRBJ2-7; TRBD1 or TRBD2 may be the D gene (5 bases each). Germline loops: CDR1 ENHRY, CDR2 SYGVKD. The CDR3 spans 14 residues. V lost 5 bases, J lost 7 bases, and 18 bases lay in between. The CDR3 DNA sequence: TGTGCCATCAGTACAGGATTCACCGAGGGGGAGCAGTACTTC. Translating gives CAISTGFTEGEQYF.